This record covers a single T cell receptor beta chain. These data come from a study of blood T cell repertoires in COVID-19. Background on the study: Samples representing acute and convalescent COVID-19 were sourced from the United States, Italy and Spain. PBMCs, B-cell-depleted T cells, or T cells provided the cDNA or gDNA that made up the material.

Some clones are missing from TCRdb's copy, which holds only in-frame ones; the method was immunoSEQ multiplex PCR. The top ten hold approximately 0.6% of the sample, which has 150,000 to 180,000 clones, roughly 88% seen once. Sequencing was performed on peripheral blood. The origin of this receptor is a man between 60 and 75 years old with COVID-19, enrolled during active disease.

The CDR3 spells CASSEYGGGNSPLHF. CDR3 nucleotide sequence: TGTGCCAGCAGTGAATATGGGGGGGGTAATTCACCCCTCCACTTT. The chain combines TRBV25-1 with TRBJ1-6, with D perhaps TRBD1 (5 bases). V was clipped by 0 bases and J by 6 bases, with 9 bases between them. This CDR3 has 15 residues. Germline values: CDR1 MGHDK, CDR2 SYGVNS.